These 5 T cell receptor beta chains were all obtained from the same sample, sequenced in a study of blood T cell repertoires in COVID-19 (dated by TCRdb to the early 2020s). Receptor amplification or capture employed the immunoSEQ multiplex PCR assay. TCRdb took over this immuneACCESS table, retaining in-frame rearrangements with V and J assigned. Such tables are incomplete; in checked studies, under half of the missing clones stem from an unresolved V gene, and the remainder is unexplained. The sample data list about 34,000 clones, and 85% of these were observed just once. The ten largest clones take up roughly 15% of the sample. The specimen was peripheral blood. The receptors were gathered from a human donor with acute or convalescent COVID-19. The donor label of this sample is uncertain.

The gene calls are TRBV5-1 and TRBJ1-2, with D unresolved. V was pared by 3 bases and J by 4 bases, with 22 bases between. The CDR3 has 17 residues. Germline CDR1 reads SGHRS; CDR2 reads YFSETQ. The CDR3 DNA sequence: TGCGCCAGCAGCTCCGATACCACCGGAGGGCGTCGCTATGGCTACACCTTC. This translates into CASSSDTTGGRRYGYTF.

This CDR3 reads CASTTDGGGLASTDTQYF. Here the CDR3 DNA reads TGTGCCAGCACCACTGATGGAGGTGGGCTAGCGAGCACAGATACGCAGTATTTT. The chain carries TRBV19 and TRBJ2-3, with a weak D call TRBD2 (6 bases). Trimming shortened V by 9 bases and J by 0 bases, and 25 bases separated the two germline ends. The CDR3 is made up of 18 amino acids. Per germline, CDR1 LNHDA and CDR2 SQIVND (reference sequence).

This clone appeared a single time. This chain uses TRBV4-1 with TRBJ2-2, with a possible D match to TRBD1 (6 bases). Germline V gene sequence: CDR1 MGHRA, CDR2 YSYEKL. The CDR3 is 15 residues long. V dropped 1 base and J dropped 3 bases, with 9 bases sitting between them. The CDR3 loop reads CASSQVQGYTGELFF. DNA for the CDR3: TGCGCCAGCAGCCAAGTTCAGGGGTACACCGGGGAGCTGTTTTTT.

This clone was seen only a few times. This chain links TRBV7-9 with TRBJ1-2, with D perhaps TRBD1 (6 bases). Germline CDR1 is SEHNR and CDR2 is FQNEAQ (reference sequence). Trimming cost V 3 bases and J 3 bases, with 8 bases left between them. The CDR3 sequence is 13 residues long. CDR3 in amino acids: CASSFRGDYGYTF. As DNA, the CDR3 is TGTGCCAGCAGCTTCAGGGGAGACTATGGCTACACCTTC.

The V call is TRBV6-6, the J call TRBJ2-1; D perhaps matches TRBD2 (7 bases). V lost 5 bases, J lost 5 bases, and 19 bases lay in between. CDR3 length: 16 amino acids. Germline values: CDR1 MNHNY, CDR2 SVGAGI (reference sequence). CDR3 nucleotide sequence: TGTGCCAGCAGTCCCCCGATAGGGGGGGGTAACAATGAGCAGTTCTTC. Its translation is CASSPPIGGGNNEQFF.